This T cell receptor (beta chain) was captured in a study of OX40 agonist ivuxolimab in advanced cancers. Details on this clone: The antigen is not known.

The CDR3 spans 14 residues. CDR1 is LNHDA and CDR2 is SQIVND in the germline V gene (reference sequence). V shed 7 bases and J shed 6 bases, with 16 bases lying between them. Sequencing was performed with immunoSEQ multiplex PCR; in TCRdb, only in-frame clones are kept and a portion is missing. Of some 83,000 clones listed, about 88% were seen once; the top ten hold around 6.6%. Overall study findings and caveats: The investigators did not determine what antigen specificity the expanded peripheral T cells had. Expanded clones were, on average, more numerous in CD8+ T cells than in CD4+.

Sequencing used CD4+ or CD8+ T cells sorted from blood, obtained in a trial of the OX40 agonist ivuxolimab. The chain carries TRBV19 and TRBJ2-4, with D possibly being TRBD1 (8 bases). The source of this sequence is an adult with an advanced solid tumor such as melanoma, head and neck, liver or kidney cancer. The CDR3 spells CASTLTGEGNIQYF. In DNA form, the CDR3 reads TGTGCCAGTACCCTGACAGGGGAGGGAAACATTCAGTACTTC.